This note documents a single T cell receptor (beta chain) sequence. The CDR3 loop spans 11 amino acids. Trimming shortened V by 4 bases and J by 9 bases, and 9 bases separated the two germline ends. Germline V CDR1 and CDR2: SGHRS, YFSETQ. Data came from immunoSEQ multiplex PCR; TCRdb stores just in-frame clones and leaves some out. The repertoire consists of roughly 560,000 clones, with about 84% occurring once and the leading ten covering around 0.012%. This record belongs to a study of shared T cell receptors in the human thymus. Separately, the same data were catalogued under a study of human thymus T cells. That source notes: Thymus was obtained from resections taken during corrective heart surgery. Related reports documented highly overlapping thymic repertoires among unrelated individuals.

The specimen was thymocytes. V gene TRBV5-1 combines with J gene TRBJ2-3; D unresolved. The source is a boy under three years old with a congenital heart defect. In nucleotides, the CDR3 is TGCGCCAGCAGCGACCTTAGCACGCAGTATTTT. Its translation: CASSDLSTQYF. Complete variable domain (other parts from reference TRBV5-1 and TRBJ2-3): KAGVTQTPRYLIKTRGQQVTLSCSPISGHRSVSWYQQTPGQGLQFLFEYFSETQRNKGNFPGRFSGRQFSNSRSEMNVSTLELGDSALYLCASSDLSTQYFGPGTRLTVL.